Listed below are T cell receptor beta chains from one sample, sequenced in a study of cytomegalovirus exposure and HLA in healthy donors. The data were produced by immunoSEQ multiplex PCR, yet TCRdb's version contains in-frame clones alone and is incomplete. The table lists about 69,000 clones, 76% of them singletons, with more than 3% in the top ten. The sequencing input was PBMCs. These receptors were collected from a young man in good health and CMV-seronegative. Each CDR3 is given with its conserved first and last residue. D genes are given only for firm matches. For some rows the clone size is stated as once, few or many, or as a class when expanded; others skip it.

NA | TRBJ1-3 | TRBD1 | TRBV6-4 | CASIITGGTGNTIYF | TGTGCCAGCATTATAACAGGGGGCACTGGAAACACCATATATTTT
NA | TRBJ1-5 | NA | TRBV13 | CASSLGGVGNQPQHF | TGTGCCAGCAGCCTAGGGGGAGTAGGCAATCAGCCCCAGCATTTT
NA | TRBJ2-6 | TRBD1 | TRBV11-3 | CASSPGQVASGANVLTF | TGTGCCAGCAGCCCAGGACAGGTGGCCTCCGGGGCCAACGTCCTGACTTTC
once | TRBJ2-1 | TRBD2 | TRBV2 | CASSELRGGGNEQFF | TGTGCCAGCAGTGAATTGCGGGGGGGCGGAAATGAGCAGTTCTTC
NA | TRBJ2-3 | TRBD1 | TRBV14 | CASSQVPGGRTDTQYF | TGTGCCAGCAGCCAAGTACCAGGGGGCAGAACAGATACGCAGTATTTT
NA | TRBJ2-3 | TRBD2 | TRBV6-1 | CASSWESSGEDTQYF | TGTGCCAGCAGTTGGGAGTCTAGCGGAGAAGATACGCAGTATTTT
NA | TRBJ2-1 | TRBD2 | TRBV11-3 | CASSLGGGLLAEQFF | TGTGCCAGCAGCTTGGGCGGGGGGTTGCTCGCTGAGCAGTTCTTC
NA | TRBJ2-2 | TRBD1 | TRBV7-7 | CASSPGTASNTGELFF | TGTGCCAGCAGCCCCGGGACAGCCTCGAACACCGGGGAGCTGTTTTTT
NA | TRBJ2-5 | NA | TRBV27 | CASSSDPAPRETQYF | TGTGCCAGCAGTTCTGACCCGGCCCCCAGGGAGACCCAGTACTTC
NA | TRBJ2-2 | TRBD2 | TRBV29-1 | CSAVTSSAGELFF | TGCAGCGCCGTGACTAGCTCGGCCGGGGAGCTGTTTTTT
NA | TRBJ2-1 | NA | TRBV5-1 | CASSPKGGGTVSNEQFF | TGCGCCAGCAGCCCAAAAGGGGGCGGGACAGTCTCGAATGAGCAGTTCTTC
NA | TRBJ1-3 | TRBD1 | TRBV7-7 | CASSPGTAGNTIYF | TGTGCCAGCAGCCCGGGGACAGCTGGAAACACCATATATTTT
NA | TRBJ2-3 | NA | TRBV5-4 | CASSIQDPTDTQYF | TGTGCCAGCAGCATCCAGGATCCCACAGATACGCAGTATTTT
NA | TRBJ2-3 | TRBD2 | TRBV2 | CASTLGLAGRTSTDTQYF | TGTGCCAGCACTTTGGGACTAGCGGGCCGTACTAGCACAGATACGCAGTATTTT
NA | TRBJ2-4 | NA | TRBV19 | CASQGLGGNIQYF | TGTGCCAGTCAGGGTTTAGGGGGAAACATTCAGTACTTC
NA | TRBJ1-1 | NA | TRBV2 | CASSPRGGLNTEAFF | TGTGCCAGCAGCCCAAGGGGGGGGCTGAACACTGAAGCTTTCTTT
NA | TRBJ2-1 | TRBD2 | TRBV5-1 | CASSGGLAGDEQFF | TGCGCCAGCAGCGGCGGGCTAGCGGGGGATGAGCAGTTCTTC
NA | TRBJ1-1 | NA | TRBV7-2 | CASSLGPGEGTEAFF | TGTGCCAGCAGCTTAGGCCCAGGGGAGGGCACTGAAGCTTTCTTT
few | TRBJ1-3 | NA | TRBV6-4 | CASSDPDARRANTIYF | TGTGCCAGCAGTGACCCGGACGCCCGGAGGGCAAACACCATATATTTT
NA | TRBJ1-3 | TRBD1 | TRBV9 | CASSVTGQVTGGGNTTYF | TGTGCCAGCAGCGTAACTGGACAGGTTACAGGGGGGGGAAACACCACATATTTT
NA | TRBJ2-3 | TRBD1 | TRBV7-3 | CASSFGRGPDTQYF | TGTGCCAGCAGCTTCGGCAGGGGGCCAGATACGCAGTATTTT
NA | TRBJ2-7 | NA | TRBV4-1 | CASSQDHPGTTYEQYF | TGCGCCAGCAGCCAAGATCATCCCGGGACAACCTACGAGCAGTACTTC
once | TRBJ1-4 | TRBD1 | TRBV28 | CASTSIGGQGARLNEKLFF | TGTGCCAGCACCTCGATAGGGGGGCAGGGGGCGCGCCTTAATGAAAAACTGTTTTTT
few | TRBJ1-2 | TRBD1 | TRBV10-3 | CAAQGESYGYTF | TGTGCCGCTCAGGGGGAAAGCTATGGCTACACCTTC
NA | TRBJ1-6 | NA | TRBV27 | CASSLSAIGVSNSPLHF | TGTGCCAGCAGTTTATCGGCAATAGGAGTCAGCAATTCACCCCTCCACTTT
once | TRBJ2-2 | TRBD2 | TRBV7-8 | CASSSRTSETGELFF | TGTGCCAGCAGCTCCCGAACTAGCGAAACCGGGGAGCTGTTTTTT
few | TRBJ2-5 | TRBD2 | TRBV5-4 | CASSLEGGDETQYF | TGTGCCAGCAGCTTGGAGGGAGGGGACGAGACCCAGTACTTC
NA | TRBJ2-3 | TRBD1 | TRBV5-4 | CASSLAAGGEDTQYF | TGTGCCAGCAGCTTGGCGGCAGGGGGTGAAGATACGCAGTATTTT
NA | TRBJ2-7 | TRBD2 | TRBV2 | CASKRTSGGQNYEQYF | TGTGCCAGCAAGAGGACTAGCGGGGGGCAAAACTACGAGCAGTACTTC
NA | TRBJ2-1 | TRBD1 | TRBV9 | CASSGRTGIYNEQFF | TGTGCCAGCAGCGGGAGGACAGGAATTTACAATGAGCAGTTCTTC
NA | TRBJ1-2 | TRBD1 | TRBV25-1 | CASSEPGGIYGYTF | TGTGCCAGCAGTGAGCCAGGGGGCATCTATGGCTACACCTTC
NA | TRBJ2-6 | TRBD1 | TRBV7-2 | CASKTGGFDSGANVLTF | TGTGCCAGCAAAACAGGGGGCTTCGACTCTGGGGCCAACGTCCTGACTTTC
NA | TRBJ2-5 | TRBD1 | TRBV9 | CASSKTGTGNYETQYF | TGTGCCAGCAGCAAAACCGGGACAGGGAACTATGAGACCCAGTACTTC
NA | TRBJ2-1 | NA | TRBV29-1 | CSVSNNEQFF | TGCAGCGTTTCCAACAATGAGCAGTTCTTC
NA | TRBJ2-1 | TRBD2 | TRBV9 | CASSVAGGGNEQFF | TGTGCCAGCAGCGTAGCGGGGGGAGGCAATGAGCAGTTCTTC
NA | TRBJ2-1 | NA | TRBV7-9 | CASSLREEDEQFF | TGTGCCAGCAGCTTGCGGGAAGAGGATGAGCAGTTCTTC
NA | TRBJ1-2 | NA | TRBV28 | CASSLYMAGYTF | TGTGCCAGCAGTTTATACATGGCCGGCTACACCTTC
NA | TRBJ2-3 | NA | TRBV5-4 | CASSPDGPAGDTQYF | TGTGCCAGCAGCCCGGATGGCCCTGCGGGGGATACGCAGTATTTT
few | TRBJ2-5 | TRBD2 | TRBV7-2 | CASSGLAGVIETQYF | TGTGCCAGCAGCGGACTAGCGGGGGTAATTGAGACCCAGTACTTC
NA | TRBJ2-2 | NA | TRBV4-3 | CASSQDMRPNGELFF | TGCGCCAGCAGCCAAGATATGAGGCCGAACGGGGAGCTGTTTTTT
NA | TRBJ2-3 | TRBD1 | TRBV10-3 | CAISQGGTDTQYF | TGTGCCATCAGTCAGGGGGGCACAGATACGCAGTATTTT
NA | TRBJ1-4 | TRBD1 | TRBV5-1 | CASSLGSFWGQRATNEKLFF | TGCGCCAGCAGCTTGGGTAGTTTTTGGGGACAGCGTGCAACTAATGAAAAACTGTTTTTT
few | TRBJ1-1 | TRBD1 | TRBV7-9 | CASSLTAMGQVNTEAFF | TGTGCCAGCAGCTTAACGGCAATGGGACAGGTGAACACTGAAGCTTTCTTT
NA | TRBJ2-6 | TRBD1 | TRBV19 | CASTSGRQGAYGANVLTF | TGTGCCAGTACCAGTGGGCGACAGGGGGCTTATGGGGCCAACGTCCTGACTTTC
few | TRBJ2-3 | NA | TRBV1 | CTSSQRTSGGITDTQYF | TGCACCAGCAGCCAAAGGACTAGCGGGGGGATCACAGATACGCAGTATTTT
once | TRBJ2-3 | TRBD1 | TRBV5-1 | CASSLSGTESDTQYF | TGCGCCAGCAGCCTCTCCGGGACAGAGTCAGATACGCAGTATTTT
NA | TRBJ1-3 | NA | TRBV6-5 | CASYPGFSGNTIYF | TGTGCCAGCTATCCGGGTTTCTCTGGAAACACCATATATTTT
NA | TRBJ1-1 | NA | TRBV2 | CASSIGQIEAFF | TGTGCCAGCAGTATCGGACAGATTGAAGCTTTCTTT
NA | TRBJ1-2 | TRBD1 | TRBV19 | CASSPDREYGYTF | TGTGCCAGTAGTCCCGACAGGGAGTATGGCTACACCTTC